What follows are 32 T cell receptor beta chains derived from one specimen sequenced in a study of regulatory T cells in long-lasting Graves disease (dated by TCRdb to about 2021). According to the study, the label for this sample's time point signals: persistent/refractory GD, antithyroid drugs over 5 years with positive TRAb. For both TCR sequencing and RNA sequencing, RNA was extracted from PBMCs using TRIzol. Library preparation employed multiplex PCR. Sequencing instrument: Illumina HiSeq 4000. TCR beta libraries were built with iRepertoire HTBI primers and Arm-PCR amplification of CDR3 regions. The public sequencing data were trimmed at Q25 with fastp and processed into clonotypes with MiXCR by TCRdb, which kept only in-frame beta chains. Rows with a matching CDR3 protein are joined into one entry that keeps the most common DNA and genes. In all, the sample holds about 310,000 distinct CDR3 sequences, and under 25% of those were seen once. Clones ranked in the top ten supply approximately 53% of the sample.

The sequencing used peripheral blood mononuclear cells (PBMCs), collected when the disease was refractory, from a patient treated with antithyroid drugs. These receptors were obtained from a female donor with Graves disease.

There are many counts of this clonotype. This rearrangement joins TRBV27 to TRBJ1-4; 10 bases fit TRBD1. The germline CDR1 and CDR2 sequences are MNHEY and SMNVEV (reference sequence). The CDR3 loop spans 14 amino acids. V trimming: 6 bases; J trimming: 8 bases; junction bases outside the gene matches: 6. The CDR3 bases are TGTGCCAGCAGACTGACAGGGGGCCACGAAAAACTGTTTTTT. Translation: CASRLTGGHEKLFF.

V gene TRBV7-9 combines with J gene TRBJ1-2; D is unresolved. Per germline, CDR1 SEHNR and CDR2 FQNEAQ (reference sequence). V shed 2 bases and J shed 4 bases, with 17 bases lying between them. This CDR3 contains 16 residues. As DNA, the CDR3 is TGTGCCAGCAGCTTACCGAGGCTAGGAGAGGGCTATGGCTACACCTTC. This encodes CASSLPRLGEGYGYTF.

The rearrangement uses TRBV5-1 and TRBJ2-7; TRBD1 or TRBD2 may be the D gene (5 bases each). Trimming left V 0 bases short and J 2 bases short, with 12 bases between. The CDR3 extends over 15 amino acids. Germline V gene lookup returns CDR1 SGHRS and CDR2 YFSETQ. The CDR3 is CASSLEGTGTYEQYF. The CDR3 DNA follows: TGCGCCAGCAGCTTGGAGGGGACGGGGACCTACGAGCAGTACTTC.

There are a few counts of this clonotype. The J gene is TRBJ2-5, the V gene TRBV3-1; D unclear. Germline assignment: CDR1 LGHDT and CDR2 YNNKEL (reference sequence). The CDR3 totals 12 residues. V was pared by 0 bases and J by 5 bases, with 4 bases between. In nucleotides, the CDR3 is TGTGCCAGCAGCCAAGAGAGCGAGACCCAGTACTTC. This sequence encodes CASSQESETQYF.

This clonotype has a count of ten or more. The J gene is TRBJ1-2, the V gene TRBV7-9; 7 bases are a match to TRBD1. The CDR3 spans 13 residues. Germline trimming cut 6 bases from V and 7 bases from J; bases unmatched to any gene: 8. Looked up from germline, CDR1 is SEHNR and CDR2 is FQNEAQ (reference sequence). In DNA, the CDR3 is TGTGCCAGCAGACCTACAGGGGAAGTTGGCTACACCTTC. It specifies CASRPTGEVGYTF.

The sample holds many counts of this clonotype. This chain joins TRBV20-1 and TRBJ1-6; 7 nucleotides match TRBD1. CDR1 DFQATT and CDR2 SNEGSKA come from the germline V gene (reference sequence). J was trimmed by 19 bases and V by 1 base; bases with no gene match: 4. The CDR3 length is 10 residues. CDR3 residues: CSARAGTDHF. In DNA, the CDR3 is TGCAGTGCTAGAGCGGGGACAGATCACTTT.

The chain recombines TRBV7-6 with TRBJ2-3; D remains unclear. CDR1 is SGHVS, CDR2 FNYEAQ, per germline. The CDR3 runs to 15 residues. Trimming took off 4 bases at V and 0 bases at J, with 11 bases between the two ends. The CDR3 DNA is TGTGCCAGCAGCTCCAATGTTCGGAGCACAGATACGCAGTATTTT. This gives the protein CASSSNVRSTDTQYF. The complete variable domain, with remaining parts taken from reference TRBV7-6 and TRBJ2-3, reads GAGVSQSPRYKVTKRGQDVALRCDPISGHVSLYWYRQALGQGPEFLTYFNYEAQQDKSGLPNDRFSAERPEGSISTLTIQRTEQRDSAMYRCASSSNVRSTDTQYFGPGTRLTVL.

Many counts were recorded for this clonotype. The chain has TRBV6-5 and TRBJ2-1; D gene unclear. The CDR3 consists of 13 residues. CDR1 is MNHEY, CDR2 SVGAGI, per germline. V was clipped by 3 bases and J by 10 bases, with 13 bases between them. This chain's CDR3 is CASSYLWVGEQFF. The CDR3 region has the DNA TGTGCCAGCAGTTATCTCTGGGTTGGCGAGCAGTTCTTC.

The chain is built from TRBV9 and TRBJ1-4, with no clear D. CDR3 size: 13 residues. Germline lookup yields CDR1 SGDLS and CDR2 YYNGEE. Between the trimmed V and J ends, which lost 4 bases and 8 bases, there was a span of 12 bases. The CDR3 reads CASSPHLGEKLFF. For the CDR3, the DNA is TGTGCCAGCAGCCCCCACCTCGGCGAAAAACTGTTTTTT.

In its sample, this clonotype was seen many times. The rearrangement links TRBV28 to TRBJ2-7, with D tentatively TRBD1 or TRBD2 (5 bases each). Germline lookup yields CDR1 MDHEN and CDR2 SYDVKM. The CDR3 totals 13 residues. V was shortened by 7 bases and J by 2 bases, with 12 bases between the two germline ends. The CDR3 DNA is TGTGCCAGCACTGCCGGGACCCCCTACGAGCAGTACTTC. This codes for CASTAGTPYEQYF.

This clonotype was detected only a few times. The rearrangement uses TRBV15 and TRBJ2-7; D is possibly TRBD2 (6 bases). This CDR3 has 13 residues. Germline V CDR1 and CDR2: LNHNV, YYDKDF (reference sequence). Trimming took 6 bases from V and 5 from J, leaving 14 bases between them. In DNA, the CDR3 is TGTGCCACCAGTCGGAGGGCGCGTAACGAGCAGTACTTC. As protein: CATSRRARNEQYF.

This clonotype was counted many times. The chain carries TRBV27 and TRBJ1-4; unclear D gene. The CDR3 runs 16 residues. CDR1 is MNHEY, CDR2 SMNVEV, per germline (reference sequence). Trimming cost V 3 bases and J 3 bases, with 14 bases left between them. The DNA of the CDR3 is TGTGCCAGCAGTTTGTCCGTCCGGAGGGCTAATGAAAAACTGTTTTTT. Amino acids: CASSLSVRRANEKLFF.

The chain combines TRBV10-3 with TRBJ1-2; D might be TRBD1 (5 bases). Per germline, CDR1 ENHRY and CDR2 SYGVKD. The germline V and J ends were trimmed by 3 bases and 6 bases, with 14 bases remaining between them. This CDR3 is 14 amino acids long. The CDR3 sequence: CAISERGQEHGYTF. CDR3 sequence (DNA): TGTGCCATCAGTGAAAGGGGTCAGGAGCATGGCTACACCTTC.

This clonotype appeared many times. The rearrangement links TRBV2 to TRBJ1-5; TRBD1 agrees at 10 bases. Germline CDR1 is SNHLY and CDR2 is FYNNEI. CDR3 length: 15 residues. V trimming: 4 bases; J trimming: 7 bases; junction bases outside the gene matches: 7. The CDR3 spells CASSVGTGVWQPQHF. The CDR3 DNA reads TGTGCCAGCAGTGTAGGGACAGGGGTTTGGCAGCCCCAGCATTTT.

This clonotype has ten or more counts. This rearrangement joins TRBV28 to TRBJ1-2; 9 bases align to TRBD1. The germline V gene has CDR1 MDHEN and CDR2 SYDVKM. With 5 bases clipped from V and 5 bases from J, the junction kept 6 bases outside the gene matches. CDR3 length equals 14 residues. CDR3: CASSTGTGRYGYTF. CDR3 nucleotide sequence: TGTGCCAGCAGTACCGGGACAGGGAGATATGGCTACACCTTC.

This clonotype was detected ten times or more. The CDR3 DNA sequence: TGTGCCAGCAGCTTAGTTGTGAGTCTGCTTTCCGGGGAGCTGTTTTTT. Protein product: CASSLVVSLLSGELFF. V is TRBV7-2 and J is TRBJ2-2; D gene uncertain. Germline V lookup: CDR1 SGHTA, CDR2 FQGNSA. V lost 1 base, J lost 6 bases, and 15 bases lay in between. This CDR3 is built from 16 residues. Using reference TRBV7-2 and TRBJ2-2 for the parts outside the CDR3, the full variable domain is GAGVSQSPSNKVTEKGKDVELRCDPISGHTALYWYRQSLGQGLEFLIYFQGNSAPDKSGLPSDRFSAERTGGSVSTLTIQRTQQEDSAVYLCASSLVVSLLSGELFFGEGSRLTVL.

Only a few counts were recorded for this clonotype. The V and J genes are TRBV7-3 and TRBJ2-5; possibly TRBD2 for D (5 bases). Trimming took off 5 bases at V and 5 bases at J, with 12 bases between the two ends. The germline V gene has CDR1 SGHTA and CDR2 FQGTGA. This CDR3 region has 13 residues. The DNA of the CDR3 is TGTGCCAGCAGCATAGGGCCGGGGGAGACCCAGTACTTC. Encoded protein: CASSIGPGETQYF.

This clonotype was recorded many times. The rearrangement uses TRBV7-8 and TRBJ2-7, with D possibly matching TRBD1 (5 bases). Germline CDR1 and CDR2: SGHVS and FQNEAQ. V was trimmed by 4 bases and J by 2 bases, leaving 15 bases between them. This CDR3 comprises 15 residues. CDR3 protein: CASSYTGSFPYEQYF. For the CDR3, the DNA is TGTGCCAGCAGCTATACAGGATCGTTTCCCTACGAGCAGTACTTC.

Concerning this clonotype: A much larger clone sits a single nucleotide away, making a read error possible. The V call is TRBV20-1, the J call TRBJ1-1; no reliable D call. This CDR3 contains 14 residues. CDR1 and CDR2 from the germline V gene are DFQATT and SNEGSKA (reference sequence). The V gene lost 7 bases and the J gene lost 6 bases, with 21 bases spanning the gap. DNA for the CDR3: TGCAGTGTCACACAGTCCGGGAGCGGCGCTGAAGCTTTCTTT. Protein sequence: CSVTQSGSGAEAFF.

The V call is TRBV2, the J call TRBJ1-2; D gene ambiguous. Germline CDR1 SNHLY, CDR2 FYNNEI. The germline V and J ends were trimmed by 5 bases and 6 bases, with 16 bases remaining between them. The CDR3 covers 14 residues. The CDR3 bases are TGTGCCAGCAGTAAATTGCCAAAGCTTGATGGCTACACCTTC. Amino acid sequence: CASSKLPKLDGYTF.

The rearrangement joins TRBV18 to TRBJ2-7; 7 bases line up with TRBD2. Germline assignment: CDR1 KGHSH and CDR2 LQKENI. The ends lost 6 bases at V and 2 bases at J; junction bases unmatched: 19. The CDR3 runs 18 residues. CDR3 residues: CASSPNPLLALPPYEQYF. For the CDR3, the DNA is TGTGCCAGCTCGCCGAACCCCCTACTAGCGCTACCTCCCTACGAGCAGTACTTC.

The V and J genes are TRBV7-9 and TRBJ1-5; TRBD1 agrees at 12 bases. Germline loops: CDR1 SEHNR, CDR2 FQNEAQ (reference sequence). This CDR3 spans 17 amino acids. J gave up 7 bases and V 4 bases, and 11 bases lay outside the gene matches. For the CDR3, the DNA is TGTGCCAGCAGCTCAGGGGAAGGGGACAGGGGGCCCCAGCCCCAGCATTTT. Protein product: CASSSGEGDRGPQPQHF.

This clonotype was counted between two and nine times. The CDR3 protein is CASSYSNQYFGEAFF. Here the CDR3 DNA reads TGTGCCAGCAGTTACTCGAATCAGTACTTTGGTGAAGCTTTCTTT. The chain carries TRBV6-5 and TRBJ1-1; D uncertain. The germline CDR1 and CDR2 sequences are MNHEY and SVGAGI. V shed 0 bases and J shed 7 bases, with 15 bases lying between them. The CDR3 loop spans 15 amino acids.

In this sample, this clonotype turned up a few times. The CDR3 DNA sequence: TGTGCCAGCAGTCCGACAGGGGGGGTTGAACAGTTCTTC. Its protein product is CASSPTGGVEQFF. This chain uses TRBV6-1 with TRBJ2-1; 9 bases match TRBD1. V was clipped by 5 bases and J by 13 bases; unmatched bases: 9. This CDR3 contains 13 residues. The germline gives CDR1 MNHNS, CDR2 SASEGT.

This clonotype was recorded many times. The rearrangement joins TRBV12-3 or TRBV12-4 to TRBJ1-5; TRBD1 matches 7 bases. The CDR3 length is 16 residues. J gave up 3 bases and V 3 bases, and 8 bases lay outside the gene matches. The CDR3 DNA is TGTGCCAGCAGTTTCGCAGGGGGAGGGCACAATCAGCCCCAGCATTTT. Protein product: CASSFAGGGHNQPQHF.

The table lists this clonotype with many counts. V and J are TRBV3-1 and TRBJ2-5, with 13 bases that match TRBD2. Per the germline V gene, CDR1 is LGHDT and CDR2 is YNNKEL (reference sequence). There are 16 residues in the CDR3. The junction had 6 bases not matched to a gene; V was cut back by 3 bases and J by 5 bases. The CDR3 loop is CASSHPGLAGIETQYF. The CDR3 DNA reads TGTGCCAGCAGCCACCCGGGACTAGCGGGAATTGAGACCCAGTACTTC.

CDR3 region: CASSYSSSPRSGSSYEQYF. In nucleotides, the CDR3 is TGTGCCAGCAGTTACTCGAGCTCCCCGCGGTCGGGAAGCTCCTACGAGCAGTACTTC. The chain uses TRBV6-2 or TRBV6-3 and TRBJ2-7; the D gene is possibly TRBD2 (5 bases). The V and J ends lost 0 bases and 0 bases respectively, with 21 bases between them. The CDR3 has 19 amino acids. Germline values: CDR1 MNHEY, CDR2 SVGEGT.

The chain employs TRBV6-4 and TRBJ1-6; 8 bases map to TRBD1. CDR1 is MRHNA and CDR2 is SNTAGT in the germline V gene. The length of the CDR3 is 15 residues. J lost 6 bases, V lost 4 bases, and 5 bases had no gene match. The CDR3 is CASSADRDPNSPLHF. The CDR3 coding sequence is TGTGCCAGCAGTGCGGACAGGGATCCTAATTCACCCCTCCACTTT.

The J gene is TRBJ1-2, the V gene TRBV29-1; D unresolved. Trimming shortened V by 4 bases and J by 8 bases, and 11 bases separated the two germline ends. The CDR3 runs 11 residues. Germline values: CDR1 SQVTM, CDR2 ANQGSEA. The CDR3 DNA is TGCAGCGTTGCGGCGGGGAACGGCTACACCTTC. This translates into CSVAAGNGYTF. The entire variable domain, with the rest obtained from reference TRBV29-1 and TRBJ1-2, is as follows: SAVISQKPSRDICQRGTSLTIQCQVDSQVTMMFWYRQQPGQSLTLIATANQGSEATYESGFVIDKFPISRPNLTFSTLTVSNMSPEDSSIYLCSVAAGNGYTFGSGTRLTVV.

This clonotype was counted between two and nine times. The CDR3 DNA follows: TGTGCCAGCAGCGGGGACAGTTCCTATAATTCACCCCTCCACTTT. Residues: CASSGDSSYNSPLHF. The chain joins TRBV2 to TRBJ1-6; 7 bases align to TRBD1. The trim removed 6 bases at V and 1 base at J, leaving 3 bases unmatched. The germline V gene has CDR1 SNHLY and CDR2 FYNNEI. The CDR3 contains 15 residues. Based on the CDR3 plus reference TRBV2 and TRBJ1-6, the full variable domain is EPEVTQTPSHQVTQMGQEVILRCVPISNHLYFYWYRQILGQKVEFLVSFYNNEISEKSEIFDDQFSVERPDGSNFTLKIRSTKLEDSAMYFCASSGDSSYNSPLHFGNGTRLTVT.

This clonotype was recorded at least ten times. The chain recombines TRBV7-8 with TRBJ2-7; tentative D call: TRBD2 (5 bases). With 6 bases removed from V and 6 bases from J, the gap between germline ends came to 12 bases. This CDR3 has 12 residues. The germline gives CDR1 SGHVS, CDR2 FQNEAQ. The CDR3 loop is CASSPGSPEQYF. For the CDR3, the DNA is TGTGCCAGCAGTCCTGGGAGCCCCGAGCAGTACTTC.

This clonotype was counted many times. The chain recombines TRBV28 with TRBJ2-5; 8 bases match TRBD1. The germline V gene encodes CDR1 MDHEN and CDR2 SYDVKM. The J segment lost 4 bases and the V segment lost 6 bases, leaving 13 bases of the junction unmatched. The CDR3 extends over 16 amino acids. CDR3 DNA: TGTGCCAGCAGCCCCCTCGACAGGGGCCGGAGAGAGACCCAGTACTTC. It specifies CASSPLDRGRRETQYF.